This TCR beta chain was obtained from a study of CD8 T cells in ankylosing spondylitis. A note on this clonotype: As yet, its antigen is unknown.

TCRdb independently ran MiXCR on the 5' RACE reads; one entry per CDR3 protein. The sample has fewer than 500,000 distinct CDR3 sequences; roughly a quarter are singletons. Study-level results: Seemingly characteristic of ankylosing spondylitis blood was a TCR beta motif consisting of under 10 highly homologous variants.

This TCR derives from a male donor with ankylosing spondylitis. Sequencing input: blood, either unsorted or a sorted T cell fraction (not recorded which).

The CDR3 is CASSSGPGKNTEAFF. DNA for the CDR3: TGTGCCAGCAGCTCGGGTCCAGGGAAGAACACTGAAGCTTTCTTT. The V and J genes are TRBV7-2 and TRBJ1-1, with a possible D match to TRBD1 (5 bases). Germline V gives CDR1 SGHTA, CDR2 FQGNSA. The CDR3 extends over 15 amino acids. V lost 4 bases and J 1 base, leaving 13 bases between the germline ends.